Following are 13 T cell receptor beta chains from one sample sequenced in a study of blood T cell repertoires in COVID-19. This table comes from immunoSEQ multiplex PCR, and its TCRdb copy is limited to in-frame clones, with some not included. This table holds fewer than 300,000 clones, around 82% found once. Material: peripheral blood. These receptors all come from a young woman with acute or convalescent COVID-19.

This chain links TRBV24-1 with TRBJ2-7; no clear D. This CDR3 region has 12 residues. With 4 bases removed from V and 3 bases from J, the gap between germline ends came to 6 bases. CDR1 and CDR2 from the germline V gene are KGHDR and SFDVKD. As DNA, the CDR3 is TGTGCCACCAGTGACCGAGACTACGAGCAGTACTTC. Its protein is CATSDRDYEQYF.

This chain's CDR3 is CATSRQTVPEQFF. In nucleotides, the CDR3 is TGTGCCACCAGCAGACAAACAGTCCCGGAGCAGTTCTTC. The gene calls are TRBV15 and TRBJ2-1; D remains ambiguous. The CDR3 has 13 residues. Germline V lookup: CDR1 LNHNV, CDR2 YYDKDF (reference sequence). The germline V and J ends were trimmed by 2 bases and 10 bases, with 12 bases remaining between them. The complete variable domain, with remaining parts taken from reference TRBV15 and TRBJ2-1, reads DAMVIQNPRYQVTQFGKPVTLSCSQTLNHNVMYWYQQKSSQAPKLLFHYYDKDFNNEADTPDNFQSRRPNTSFCFLDIRSPGLGDTAMYLCATSRQTVPEQFFGPGTRLTVL.

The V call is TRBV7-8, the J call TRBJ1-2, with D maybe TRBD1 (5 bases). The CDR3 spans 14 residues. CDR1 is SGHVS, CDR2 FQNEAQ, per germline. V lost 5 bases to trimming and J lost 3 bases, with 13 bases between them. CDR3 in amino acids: CASSRRGEDYGYTF. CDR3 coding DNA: TGTGCCAGCAGCCGGAGAGGGGAGGACTATGGCTACACCTTC.

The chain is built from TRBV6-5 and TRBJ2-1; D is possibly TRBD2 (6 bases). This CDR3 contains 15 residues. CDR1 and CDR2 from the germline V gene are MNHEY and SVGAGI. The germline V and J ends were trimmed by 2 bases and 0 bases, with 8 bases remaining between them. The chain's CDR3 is CASSYGGSSYNEQFF. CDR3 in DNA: TGTGCCAGCAGTTACGGGGGGAGCTCCTACAATGAGCAGTTCTTC.

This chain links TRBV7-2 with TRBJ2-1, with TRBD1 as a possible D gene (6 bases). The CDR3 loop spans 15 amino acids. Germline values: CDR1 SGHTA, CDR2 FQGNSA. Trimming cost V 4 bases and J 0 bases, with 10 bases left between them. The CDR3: CASSYGTYSYNEQFF. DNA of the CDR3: TGTGCCAGCAGCTACGGGACATACTCCTACAATGAGCAGTTCTTC.

CDR3: CATSRGGHEQFF. DNA for the CDR3: TGTGCCACCAGCAGAGGGGGGCATGAGCAGTTCTTC. V and J are TRBV15 and TRBJ2-1; D is possibly TRBD1 (6 bases). There are 12 residues in the CDR3. V gave up 1 base and J gave up 8 bases, with 6 bases separating them. Germline V gene sequence: CDR1 LNHNV, CDR2 YYDKDF (reference sequence).

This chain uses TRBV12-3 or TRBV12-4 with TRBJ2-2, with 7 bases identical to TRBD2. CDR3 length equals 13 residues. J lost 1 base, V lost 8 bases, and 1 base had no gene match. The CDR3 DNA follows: TGTGCCAGCGGGACTATGAACACCGGGGAGCTGTTTTTT. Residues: CASGTMNTGELFF.

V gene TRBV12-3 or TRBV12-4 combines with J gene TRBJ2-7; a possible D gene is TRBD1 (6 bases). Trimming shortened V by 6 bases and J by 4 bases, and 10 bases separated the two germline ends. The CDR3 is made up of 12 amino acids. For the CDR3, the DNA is TGTGCCAGCAGACGACAGGAATACGAGCAGTACTTC. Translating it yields CASRRQEYEQYF.

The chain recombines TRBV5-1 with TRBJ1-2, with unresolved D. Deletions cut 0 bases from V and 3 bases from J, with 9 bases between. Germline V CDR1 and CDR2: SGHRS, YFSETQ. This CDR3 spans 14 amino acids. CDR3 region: CASSLEEGDYGYTF. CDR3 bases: TGCGCCAGCAGCTTGGAGGAGGGTGACTATGGCTACACCTTC. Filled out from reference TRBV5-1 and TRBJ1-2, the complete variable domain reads KAGVTQTPRYLIKTRGQQVTLSCSPISGHRSVSWYQQTPGQGLQFLFEYFSETQRNKGNFPGRFSGRQFSNSRSEMNVSTLELGDSALYLCASSLEEGDYGYTFGSGTRLTVV.

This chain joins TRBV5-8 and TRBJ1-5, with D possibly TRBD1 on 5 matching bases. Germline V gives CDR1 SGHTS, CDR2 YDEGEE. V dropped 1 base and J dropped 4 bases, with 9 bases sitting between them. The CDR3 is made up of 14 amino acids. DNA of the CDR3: TGTGCCAGCAGCTTGTGGGCAGGGAATCAGCCCCAGCATTTT. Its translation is CASSLWAGNQPQHF.

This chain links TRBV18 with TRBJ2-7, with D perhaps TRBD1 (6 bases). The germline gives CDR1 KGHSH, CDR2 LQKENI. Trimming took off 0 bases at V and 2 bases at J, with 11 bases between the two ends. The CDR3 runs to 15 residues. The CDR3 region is CASSPPGTRAYEQYF. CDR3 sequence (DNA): TGTGCCAGCTCACCACCTGGGACAAGGGCCTACGAGCAGTACTTC.

CDR3 sequence reads: CASSPGAQETQYF. The CDR3 coding sequence is TGTGCCAGCAGTCCGGGAGCACAAGAGACCCAGTACTTC. This rearrangement joins TRBV6-6 to TRBJ2-5, with a possible D match to TRBD2 (6 bases). The CDR3 contains 13 residues. Per the germline V gene, CDR1 is MNHNY and CDR2 is SVGAGI (reference sequence). Trimming removed 5 bases from V and 2 bases from J, with 9 bases in between.

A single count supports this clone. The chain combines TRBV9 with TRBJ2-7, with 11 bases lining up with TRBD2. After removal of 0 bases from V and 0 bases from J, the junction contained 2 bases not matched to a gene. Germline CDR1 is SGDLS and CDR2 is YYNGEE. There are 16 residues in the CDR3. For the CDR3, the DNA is TGTGCCAGCAGCGTAGGACTAGCGGGGAGCTCCTACGAGCAGTACTTC. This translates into CASSVGLAGSSYEQYF.